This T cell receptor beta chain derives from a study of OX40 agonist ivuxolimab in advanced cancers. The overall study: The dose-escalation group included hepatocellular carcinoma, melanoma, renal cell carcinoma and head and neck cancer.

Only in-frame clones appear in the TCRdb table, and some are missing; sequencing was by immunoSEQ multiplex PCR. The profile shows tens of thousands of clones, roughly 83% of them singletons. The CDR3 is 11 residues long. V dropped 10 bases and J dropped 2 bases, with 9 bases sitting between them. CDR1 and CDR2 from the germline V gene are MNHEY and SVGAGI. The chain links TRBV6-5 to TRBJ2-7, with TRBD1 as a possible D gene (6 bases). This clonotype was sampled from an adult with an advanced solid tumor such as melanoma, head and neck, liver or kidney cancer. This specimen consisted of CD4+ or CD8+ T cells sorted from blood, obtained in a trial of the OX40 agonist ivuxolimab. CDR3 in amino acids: CATRTAYEQYF. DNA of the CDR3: TGTGCCACTAGGACAGCCTACGAGCAGTACTTC.